This T cell receptor (beta chain) came from a study of T cell responses to AZD1222 COVID-19 vaccine. The method was immunoSEQ multiplex PCR; TCRdb's version includes in-frame clones alone and lacks a portion of them. This sample has fewer than 120,000 clones, with 94% found just once. After removal of 4 bases from V and 6 bases from J, the junction contained 3 bases not matched to a gene. The germline V gene has CDR1 PRHDT and CDR2 FYEKMQ (reference sequence). The CDR3 extends over 12 amino acids. The source was peripheral blood, collected 28 days after the second AZD1222 dose. This TCR came from an adult who received the AZD1222 COVID-19 vaccine. The chain links TRBV13 to TRBJ2-7; 7 bases align to TRBD2. CDR3 protein: CASSSGRGEQYF. The DNA of the CDR3 is TGTGCCAGCAGCTCAGGGAGGGGCGAGCAGTACTTC.